Listed below are T cell receptor beta chains from one sample, sequenced in a study of glioma-infiltrating T cells after dendritic cell vaccination. This table comes from immunoSEQ multiplex PCR, and its TCRdb copy is limited to in-frame clones, with some not included. The sample consists of tens of thousands of clones, around 85% of them appearing once. Sequencing used blood, obtained after dendritic cell vaccination. The receptors shown here come from a human donor with glioblastoma. Each CDR3 is given with its conserved first and last residue. D genes are given only for firm matches. The size field is filled for only some rows; it gives once, few, many or a size class.

d_call j_call clone_size v_call cdr3_nt cdr3_aa
NA TRBJ2-1 NA TRBV12-5 TGTGCTAGTGGTTCCCAAGGAGGGATATCTCCCTTCAACAATGAGCAGTTCTTC CASGSQGGISPFNNEQFF
NA TRBJ1-5 NA TRBV9 TGTGCCAGCAGCGTAGGGGGGCTCAATCAGCCCCAGCATTTT CASSVGGLNQPQHF
TRBD2 TRBJ2-7 NA TRBV4-3 TGCGCCAGCAGCCAAGAGTCTGTGGGACTAGCGGGGGGGCATGAGCAGTACTTC CASSQESVGLAGGHEQYF
NA TRBJ2-7 NA TRBV5-1 TGCGCCAGCAGCTATACTGTAGACAAGTACGAGCAGTACTTC CASSYTVDKYEQYF
NA TRBJ2-1 NA TRBV4-3 TGCGCCAGCAGCCAAGGCGGCACCGCCTACAATGAGCAGTTCTTC CASSQGGTAYNEQFF
NA TRBJ2-3 NA TRBV28 TGTGCCACGGACAAGAGGACAGATACGCAGTATTTT CATDKRTDTQYF
NA TRBJ2-1 NA TRBV6-5 TGTGCCAGCAGTTACTCGATGGGCGCGTACAATGAGCAGTTCTTC CASSYSMGAYNEQFF
NA TRBJ2-1 NA TRBV7-9 TGTGCCAGCAGCCCCGGGAGTGATATCTACAATGAGCAGTTCTTC CASSPGSDIYNEQFF
TRBD1 TRBJ2-5 NA TRBV9 TGTGCCAGCAGCGTGCAGGGGGCGCAAGAGACCCAGTACTTC CASSVQGAQETQYF
TRBD1 TRBJ2-7 NA TRBV7-2 TGTGCCAGCAGCCTAACAGGGGAATTTTCCTACGAGCAGTACTTC CASSLTGEFSYEQYF
NA TRBJ2-1 NA TRBV6-1 TGTGCCAGCAGTGGGGGGGGGCCTTTCAATGAGCAGTTCTTC CASSGGGPFNEQFF
NA TRBJ1-1 few TRBV2 TGTGCCAGCACTTGGACAGAGAACACTGAAGCTTTCTTT CASTWTENTEAFF
TRBD2 TRBJ2-7 NA TRBV6-6 TGTGCCAGCAGTGACAGGACTAGCGGGGGTCACGAGCAGTACTTC CASSDRTSGGHEQYF
NA TRBJ2-4 NA TRBV30 TGTGCCTGGAGTGTGGGAGGGGGAGGAGTGGGAAACATTCAGTACTTC CAWSVGGGGVGNIQYF
TRBD1 TRBJ1-1 NA TRBV7-8 TGTGCCAGCAGCGTGACAGGGGGCTTGGACACTGAAGCTTTCTTT CASSVTGGLDTEAFF
TRBD2 TRBJ2-7 NA TRBV10-3 TGTGCCATCAGTGAACCAGCACTAGCGGGAGACTACGAGCAGTACTTC CAISEPALAGDYEQYF
NA TRBJ1-1 NA TRBV15 TGTGCCACCAGCAGAGATTTGGGGCAGGTTGAAGCTTTCTTT CATSRDLGQVEAFF
NA TRBJ2-7 NA TRBV6-4 TGTGCCAGCAGTGACTCCTTTACATCAGGGGGGACTCGACACGAGCAGTACTTC CASSDSFTSGGTRHEQYF
NA TRBJ1-2 NA TRBV18 TGTGCCAGCTCACCAAGCACGAGCATCCAGGGTAACTATGGCTACACCTTC CASSPSTSIQGNYGYTF
NA TRBJ1-2 once TRBV5-6 TGTGCCAGCAGCTTGCCCAGGGCAAGAACTAACTATGGCTACACCTTC CASSLPRARTNYGYTF
TRBD2 TRBJ2-7 NA TRBV13 TGTGCCAGCGTCCGGACTAGCGGGGGGGCAGGGGGCTCCTACGAGCAGTACTTC CASVRTSGGAGGSYEQYF
TRBD2 TRBJ2-3 NA TRBV2 TGTGCCACCCAACCGGGACTAGCGGGGACAGATACGCAGTATTTT CATQPGLAGTDTQYF
NA TRBJ2-7 NA TRBV19 TGTGCCAGTAGTACCGGGACTTACTACGAGCAGTACTTC CASSTGTYYEQYF
TRBD2 TRBJ2-5 NA TRBV27 TGTGCCAGCCGGACTAGCGGGAGGCATACCCAGTACTTC CASRTSGRHTQYF